This T cell receptor (beta chain) is drawn from a study of blood T cell repertoires in COVID-19. This clone has only a few counts. Here immunoSEQ multiplex PCR was the method, and the copy in TCRdb shows in-frame clones only, minus some. The sample consists of tens of thousands of clones, about 90% of them appearing once. Germline-derived CDR1 and CDR2 are SGHDN and FVKESK. CDR3 size: 14 residues. The V gene end was trimmed by 2 bases and the J gene end by 2 bases; junction bases not matched to a gene: 1. Sequenced: peripheral blood. V gene TRBV14 combines with J gene TRBJ2-5, with 8 nucleotides matching TRBD1. This clonotype was sampled from a man in his sixties with active COVID-19. The CDR3 loop is CASSQNRGQETQYF. CDR3 nucleotides: TGTGCCAGCAGCCAAAACAGGGGGCAAGAGACCCAGTACTTC. Variable domain in full (rest from reference TRBV14 and TRBJ2-5): EAGVTQFPSHSVIEKGQTVTLRCDPISGHDNLYWYRRVMGKEIKFLLHFVKESKQDESGMPNNRFLAERTGGTYSTLKVQPAELEDSGVYFCASSQNRGQETQYFGPGTRLLVL.